These T cell receptor beta chains were read from a single sample in a study of response to subunit inactivated influenza vaccine. From the RT-PCR reads, TCRdb called clonotypes with MiXCR, one entry per CDR3 protein. Of over 750,000 distinct CDR3 sequences listed, approximately 22% are singletons. The sample consisted of PBMCs from blood, taken 5 days after vaccination. The receptors originated from a man aged 50 to 60 who received an inactivated influenza vaccine. The CDR3 runs from the conserved cysteine through the conserved F or W. Each record gives: D gene, J gene, V gene, clone size, CDR3 protein, CDR3 DNA. The D gene is left open where the match is weak. Some rows have no size entry. The others give once, few or many, or a class for an expanded clone.

D: TRBD1
J: TRBJ1-2
V: TRBV5-1
size: few
CDR3: CASSPGGQLNYGYTF
DNA: TGCGCCAGCAGCCCAGGGGGACAGCTGAACTATGGCTACACCTTC

D: .
J: TRBJ2-3
V: TRBV20-1
size: .
CDR3: CSARSGSAILTDTQYF
DNA: TGCAGTGCTAGATCTGGGTCGGCGATCCTCACAGATACGCAGTATTTT

D: .
J: TRBJ2-1
V: TRBV28
size: few
CDR3: CASSFVADPYNEQFF
DNA: TGTGCCAGCAGTTTTGTTGCGGACCCCTACAATGAGCAGTTCTTC

D: TRBD1
J: TRBJ2-2
V: TRBV20-1
size: few
CDR3: CSASDRGDTGELFF
DNA: TGCAGTGCTAGTGACAGGGGGGACACCGGGGAGCTGTTTTTT

D: TRBD1
J: TRBJ2-5
V: TRBV29-1
size: many
CDR3: CSVGFRGQGSRETQYF
DNA: TGCAGCGTTGGCTTTAGGGGACAGGGGTCGCGGGAGACCCAGTACTTC

D: TRBD1
J: TRBJ2-7
V: TRBV28
size: .
CDR3: CASNPSGTGVYEQYF
DNA: TGTGCCAGCAACCCCTCCGGGACAGGGGTTTACGAGCAGTACTTC

D: TRBD2
J: TRBJ2-7
V: TRBV28
size: many
CDR3: CASSFGLAGAYEQYF
DNA: TGTGCCAGCAGTTTCGGACTAGCGGGGGCCTACGAGCAGTACTTC

D: TRBD1
J: TRBJ2-2
V: TRBV6-1
size: few
CDR3: CASIKLNSGQLNTGELFF
DNA: TGTGCCAGCATCAAACTCAATTCGGGACAGTTGAACACCGGGGAGCTGTTTTTT

D: .
J: TRBJ2-5
V: TRBV20-1
size: .
CDR3: CSAYHPLQETQYF
DNA: TGCAGTGCGTATCATCCACTCCAAGAGACCCAGTACTTC

D: .
J: TRBJ1-5
V: TRBV19
size: .
CDR3: CAIPPRGGSQPQHF
DNA: TGTGCCATTCCACCCCGGGGAGGGAGCCAGCCCCAGCATTTT

D: .
J: TRBJ2-3
V: TRBV6-4
size: .
CDR3: CASSASRFDTQYF
DNA: TGTGCCAGCAGTGCCTCTCGGTTTGATACGCAGTATTTT

D: TRBD1
J: TRBJ2-5
V: TRBV27
size: few
CDR3: CASSLGQGRSETQYF
DNA: TGTGCCAGCAGTCTGGGACAGGGAAGGTCGGAGACCCAGTACTTC

D: .
J: TRBJ2-7
V: TRBV7-9
size: many
CDR3: CASSLAGHTYEQYF
DNA: TGTGCCAGCAGCCTGGCGGGACATACCTACGAGCAGTACTTC

D: .
J: TRBJ2-3
V: TRBV29-1
size: .
CDR3: CSVPKGDRGDTQYF
DNA: TGCAGCGTTCCCAAAGGCGATCGCGGAGATACGCAGTATTTT

D: .
J: TRBJ2-7
V: TRBV7-2
size: few
CDR3: CASSLSYGNYEQYF
DNA: TGTGCCAGCAGCTTATCTTACGGTAACTACGAGCAGTACTTC

D: .
J: TRBJ2-1
V: TRBV29-1
size: .
CDR3: CSGGTIEQFF
DNA: TGCAGCGGAGGGACAATAGAGCAGTTCTTC

D: TRBD1
J: TRBJ2-7
V: TRBV20-1
size: .
CDR3: CSAHGQGSYEQYF
DNA: TGCAGTGCCCATGGACAGGGCTCCTACGAGCAGTACTTC

D: TRBD2
J: TRBJ2-1
V: TRBV19
size: .
CDR3: CASSLLSGGRFF
DNA: TGTGCCAGTAGTTTACTCAGCGGGGGCCGGTTCTTC

D: .
J: TRBJ2-7
V: TRBV5-6
size: .
CDR3: CASSPDNYEQYF
DNA: TGTGCCAGCAGCCCCGACAATTACGAGCAGTACTTC

D: TRBD2
J: TRBJ2-5
V: TRBV20-1
size: .
CDR3: CSASLGSGSYETQYF
DNA: TGCAGTGCTAGTTTGGGTAGCGGGAGTTACGAGACCCAGTACTTC

D: TRBD2
J: TRBJ2-1
V: TRBV12-3/TRBV12-4
size: many
CDR3: CASTNPVAGGNNEQFF
DNA: TGTGCCAGCACCAATCCTGTAGCGGGGGGAAACAATGAGCAGTTCTTC

D: .
J: TRBJ1-1
V: TRBV4-1
size: few
CDR3: CASSPRAHTEAFF
DNA: TGCGCCAGCAGCCCCAGGGCCCACACTGAAGCTTTCTTT

D: .
J: TRBJ1-1
V: TRBV6-5
size: .
CDR3: CASSHGGTLNTEAFF
DNA: TGTGCCAGCAGTCACGGCGGGACTCTCAACACTGAAGCTTTCTTT

D: .
J: TRBJ2-7
V: TRBV6-1
size: .
CDR3: CASSRGPGGTYEQYF
DNA: TGTGCCAGCAGTCGCGGCCCAGGGGGGACCTACGAGCAGTACTTC